This T cell receptor (beta chain) is drawn from a study of blood T cell repertoires in COVID-19. CDR1 is SGHTA and CDR2 is FQGTGA in the germline V gene. CDR3 length equals 16 residues. The J segment lost 9 bases and the V segment lost 1 base, leaving 11 bases of the junction unmatched. Data came from immunoSEQ multiplex PCR; TCRdb stores just in-frame clones and leaves some out. This table holds some 150,000 clones, 85% to 90% found once. This rearrangement joins TRBV7-3 to TRBJ2-1, with 8 bases identical to TRBD2. The sequencing sample was made of peripheral blood. This TCR came from a woman aged 60 to 75 with active COVID-19. CDR3 coding DNA: TGTGCCAGCAGCTTAATGGTCACTAGCGGCGCGGGTGAGCAGTTCTTC. Encoded protein: CASSLMVTSGAGEQFF.